The text below deals with one T cell receptor (beta chain). There is no known antigen for this receptor. Base-call qualities are not available, and no considerably larger clone is one nucleotide away. Here V drops 5 bases and J drops 0 bases, and the junction holds 5 bases not matched to any gene. The germline V gene sets CDR1 to KGHSH and CDR2 to LQKENI. From the cysteine through the phenylalanine, the CDR3 covers 15 amino acids. The sequence is cut down to CDR3 DNA, 45 bases in frame from base 1. The source of the sample is a study of cytomegalovirus exposure and HLA in healthy donors (dated by TCRdb to about 2017). With respect to the entire study: In an earlier analysis of 587 of the donors, 250 to 300 Gb of sequence data and 95 million to 130 million unique TCR beta sequences from about 179 million T cells were reported. An early release covering roughly 580 HLA-typed donors comprised approximately 290 gigabases of sequencing data and tens of millions of unique TCR sequences. Of the 350 to 450 genotyped donors, over 65% fell in the genetic ancestry cluster associated with self-reported Caucasian donors. The study aimed to test whether cataloging public T cell receptors could reveal signatures of past pathogen exposure. The study used immunosequencing to profile the T cell repertoires of approximately 690 subjects and linked those repertoires to cytomegalovirus serostatus. Besides the first cohort of some 670 subjects, a separate validation cohort made up of 95 to 150 different subjects was used. To predict cytomegalovirus infection status, the study combined high-throughput TCR immunosequencing, statistical association of individual TCRs with disease status, and machine learning. A later analysis re-analyzed previously published TCR beta repertoires from about 730 donors and added high-resolution HLA genotyping to study TCR occurrence patterns. In the later analysis, no new phenotypic data were used to find candidate immune exposures; instead, reliance was placed on TCR beta sequences and their occurrence across donors. An earlier analysis of 587 of the donors applied high-throughput TCR beta sequencing to assess whether each TCR beta V gene segment acted as functional or pseudogenic. Donor age, sex, ethnicity and CMV serostatus were collected together with the repertoire data. A later genetic analysis used genome-wide SNP genotypes for about 65% of the roughly 670 donors, treating that subset as a discovery cohort. All discovery cohort repertoires had been generated on a single sequencing platform. HLA typing included class I and class II loci at four-digit resolution. Typing coverage differed by locus: A, B, C, DRB1 and DQB1 were typed in about 629-630 donors, DQA1 in about 560, DPA1 in 600 to 610, and DPB1 in 400 to 480. Because of strong linkage in the cohort, roughly 5 DR-DQ haplotypes were treated as single units for association and clustering. Among some 410 genotyped donors of the cohort, an average of roughly 230,000 unique TCR beta nucleotide sequences was sequenced per donor, of which roughly 17% were non-productive. What the study reported, not specific to this receptor: In a later analysis, several top co-occurrence clusters were reported to appear linked to parvovirus B19, influenza, CMV and Epstein-Barr virus. Most TCR sequences were observed very rarely across donors, whereas some public TCRs were present in many individuals. Compared with the approximately 670-donor mean, donors in an Asian-associated ancestry cluster had fewer N-insertions in productive TCRs, according to a later genetic analysis. The authors suggested that the approach could potentially be extended to other disease states and immunological phenotypes. In a later analysis, the rate of TCR association differed among HLA loci, with DRB1 alleles having the most associated TCRs and HLA-C alleles having the fewest. Cytomegalovirus status was reported to be diagnosed by the classifier with high specificity and sensitivity in both the original and validation cohorts. Some IMGT-functional V segments, including TRBV6-2 and TRBV6-3, could not be distinguished by the 87-base-pair reads and were therefore excluded. In a later analysis, 16,951 TCR beta sequences were associated with specific HLA alleles at a false discovery rate of 0.05. Linkage disequilibrium might explain the correlated functional status among segregating V segments, but an unknown experimental factor could not be excluded. Seventeen rarely observed V segments, including chromosome 9 orphons, were excluded from the earlier analysis of several hundred of the donors because counts were too low. A cluster of highly shared sequence variants was judged likely to represent a technical artifact of the sequencing pipeline. In vitro tests confirmed that a few of the cytomegalovirus-associated TCR beta chains recognize cytomegalovirus antigens. In a later analysis, HLA-associated TCR beta chains were found to be more clonally expanded and to have lower generation probabilities than equally common non-associated chains. An earlier analysis of approximately 500 of the donors showed that most TCR beta V segments appeared in productive rearrangements either about 87% or about 30% of the time, which broadly matched IMGT annotations. Because some donors lacked HLA typing at each locus, the association tests relied only on the typed subset. Only TCR beta chains were sequenced in this cohort, and the absence of alpha or paired-chain data limited detectable features. In a later analysis, most CMV-associated TCR beta chains were found to appear HLA-restricted, with HLA associations seemingly driven largely by CMV exposure. The only immune exposure information available for the cohort was CMV serostatus. The presence/absence analyses assumed that sequencing depth was roughly uniform across donors, and that assumption may not be true. V-gene and J-gene trimming of TCR beta chains was associated with a missense DCLRE1C variant in a later genetic analysis, and the association was replicated in an independent cohort. A further reported finding was that TCR beta sequences accurately predicted the HLA-A and HLA-B alleles for most subjects in the first cohort. When HLA alleles, especially DR and DQ, strongly co-occurred, TCR associations were difficult to assign to individual alleles. The study gave a list of more than 150 TCR beta chains associated with cytomegalovirus.

In total, approximately 610 healthy bone marrow donors made up the cohort. Cohort members were all nominally healthy when sampled, although unrecorded immune exposures were likely present. The donor was CMV seronegative and belonged to the group of 352 seronegative cohort members. Each donor provided a peripheral blood sample, and peripheral blood mononuclear cells were used for TCR beta sequencing. The Qiagen DNeasy Blood Extraction Kit was used to extract genomic DNA from the blood cell samples. Library method: the immunoSEQ multiplex PCR assay. For the multiplex PCR, a mixture combining 60 forward primers for TCR Vbeta segments and 13 reverse primers for TCR Jbeta segments was used. Amplification of the CDR3 region of rearranged TCR beta genes was performed with a multiplex PCR assay on genomic DNA. On the Illumina HiSeq System, the amplified TCR beta libraries were sequenced as 87-base-pair reads. Under the source paper's analysis protocol: A later analysis counted about 80 million unique TCR beta chains across the 650 to 800 repertoires, and 9.5 million to 11 million of these chains were shared by at least two donors. Raw reads were error-corrected and collapsed into unique sequences by a nearest-neighbor algorithm in which closely related sequences were merged to remove PCR and sequencing errors. To assign V, D and J gene segments, CDR3 sequences were aligned to IMGT reference sequences. For a sequence to be retained, a match of at least six nucleotides to both a V gene segment and a J gene segment was required. Rearrangements were classified as productive when the CDR3 lacked stop codons and remained in frame with V and J, and all other rearrangements were classified as non-productive. Following IMGT convention, CDR3 was defined as the stretch from the second conserved V-encoded cysteine up to the conserved J-encoded phenylalanine. Sequences without an unambiguous match to a single V gene segment were excluded from the earlier analysis of 587 of the donors. An earlier analysis of a few hundred of the donors called V segments functional above 56.7% productive rearrangements and segregating when the between-donor standard deviation exceeded 5%. To diagnose cytomegalovirus status from the catalog of TCR beta chain sequences, a statistical classification framework was built. V and J gene assignment, in a later analysis, came from comparing TCR nucleotide sequences with IMGT/GENE-DB human TR gene sequences. The TCRdist pipeline was used in a later analysis to assign CDR3 sequences and most-parsimonious VDJ recombination scenarios. In a later analysis, each TCR beta chain was defined by its CDR3 amino acid sequence together with its V-gene family, and reads without a unique V-gene family were excluded. As a way to deal with suspected cross-contamination and a sequencing artifact, a later analysis dropped over 550 nucleotide sequences that were highly shared and had low generation probability. In a later analysis, a clonal expansion index was calculated for each public chain from normalized within-repertoire ranks of inferred template counts. Generation probabilities in a later analysis came from a VDJ recombination model fitted to out-of-frame rearrangements, and those results were checked against IGoR. A later analysis scored TCR-TCR, TCR-HLA and TCR-CMV co-occurrence with hypergeometric tests, applying a repertoire-size bias correction to TCR pairs. False discovery rates were estimated in a later analysis by permuting HLA or CMV assignments 20 times. In a later analysis, co-occurring TCRs were grouped using DBSCAN, and TCRdist sequence similarity was added for clustering within HLA-allele-positive subsets. Repertoires with fewer than 30,000 or more than 120,000 public chains, plus five repertoires with anomalous nucleotide sharing, were excluded from co-occurrence clustering. TCRdb carries this immuneACCESS record with in-frame sequences only. Its versions omit some clonotypes, under half of them owing to an unresolved V gene in the studies checked, with the rest unexplained. Clone size and the V and J calls come from that table; the DNA yielded D and trimming. Present in this sample are more than 85,000 clones, 15% of which were seen just once. Together, the top ten hold over 0.8% of the sample.

The V gene is TRBV18 and the J gene is TRBJ2-3, and 7 bases in between align with TRBD2. This sequence originates from a female donor in good health and CMV-seronegative. The specimen sequenced was PBMCs. The CDR3 protein sequence reads: CASSVAGASTDTQYF. The base sequence is TGTGCCAGCTCAGTGGCGGGAGCTAGCACAGATACGCAGTATTTT.